This TCR beta chain was sequenced for a study of blood T cell repertoires in COVID-19. On the study more broadly: The United States, Italy and Spain were the sources of the acute and convalescent COVID-19 samples. PBMCs, B-cell-depleted T cells, or T cells provided the cDNA or gDNA that made up the material.

This clone was detected only once. V lost 1 base to trimming and J lost 0 bases; unmatched junction nucleotides: 5. Germline lookup yields CDR1 SGHNT and CDR2 YENEEA. The CDR3 runs to 17 residues. Original processing methods: For nucleated cells, counts were estimated from reference gene primer amplification. Some clones are missing from TCRdb's copy, which holds only in-frame ones; the method was immunoSEQ multiplex PCR. V and J calls and clone size are given by that table; D and trimming were obtained from the DNA. In the table there are some 140,000 clones, more than 75% of which are singletons. This receptor was obtained from a man over 45 with active COVID-19. The sample comprised peripheral blood. The chain employs TRBV11-3 and TRBJ2-3; the match to TRBD2 covers 9 bases. CDR3 nucleotide sequence: TGTGCCAGCAGCTTAGGCCAGCGGGGGGCTAGCACAGATACGCAGTATTTT. The encoded protein is CASSLGQRGASTDTQYF.